The T cell receptor beta chain described here comes from a study of shared clonotypes between healthy human individuals. In the study overall: Aged 18 to 49, the donors were a couple of women and a few men. Plates per donor: three CD4 naive, three CD4 memory, two CD8 naive, one CD8 memory. Study observations and caveats: In the sorted subsets, rarefaction showed sequencing was incomplete despite large depth.

In the case of this clone: Antigen: not known.

Germline V lookup: CDR1 KGHSH, CDR2 LQKENI. CDR3 length: 15 residues. V lost 3 bases and J lost 4; bases outside the gene matches: 9. Clones were sequenced by immunoSEQ multiplex PCR, and TCRdb holds only the in-frame ones, with some missing. The repertoire consists of some 2 million clones, with 85% to 95% occurring once and the leading ten covering more than 0.9%. Naive CD8 cells lacked CD45RO and underwent positive selection for CCR7, leaving out terminally differentiated effector memory CD45RA+ cells. This chain connects TRBV18 to TRBJ2-7; TRBD1 agrees at 7 bases. This TCR was recovered from a man aged 18-30 years in good health. Sequencing used naive CD8+ T cells sorted from blood. The CDR3 reads CASSPVAGGGYEQYF. The CDR3 DNA is TGTGCCAGCTCACCTGTCGCAGGGGGTGGGTACGAGCAGTACTTC.